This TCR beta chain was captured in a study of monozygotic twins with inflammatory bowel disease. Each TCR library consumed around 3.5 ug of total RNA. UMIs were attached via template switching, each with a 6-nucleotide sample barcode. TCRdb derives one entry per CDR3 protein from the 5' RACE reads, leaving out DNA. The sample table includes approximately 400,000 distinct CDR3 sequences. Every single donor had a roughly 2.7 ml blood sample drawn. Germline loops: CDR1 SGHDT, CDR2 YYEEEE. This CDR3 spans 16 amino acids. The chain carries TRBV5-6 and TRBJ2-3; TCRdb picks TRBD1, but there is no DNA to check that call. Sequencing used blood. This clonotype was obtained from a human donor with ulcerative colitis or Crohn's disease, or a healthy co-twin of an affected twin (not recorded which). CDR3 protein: CASSLMRGPSTDTQYF.